This T cell receptor beta chain was recovered during a study of blood T cell repertoires in COVID-19. Study-level information: The United States, Italy and Spain were the sources of the acute and convalescent COVID-19 samples. PBMCs, B-cell-depleted T cells, or T cells provided the cDNA or gDNA that made up the material.

Profiled with immunoSEQ multiplex PCR; TCRdb holds only in-frame clones, not every one. This sample has more than 200,000 clones, with around 87% found just once. V shed 4 bases, J shed 2 bases, and the junction held 8 bases outside the gene matches. Germline CDR1 is MNHEY and CDR2 is SMNVEV (reference sequence). This CDR3 has 15 residues. This chain connects TRBV27 to TRBJ2-7, with TRBD2 identical over 7 bases. The sample consisted of peripheral blood. This TCR derives from a woman aged 55-75 years with COVID-19, enrolled during active disease. The CDR3 DNA sequence: TGTGCCAGCAGTTCTAGCGGAACCCCTCCCTACGAGCAGTACTTC. This codes for CASSSSGTPPYEQYF.